This TCR beta chain was obtained from a study of patients and donors after allogeneic stem cell transplantation. One entry per CDR3 protein, called by TCRdb with MiXCR from the RT-PCR reads. The sample has about 400,000 distinct CDR3 sequences, under 20% seen once; the top ten hold around 7.9%. The sequenced sample was blood, either unsorted or a sorted T cell fraction (not recorded which). The source of this sequence is a human donor who was either an allogeneic HSCT recipient or a stem cell or donor lymphocyte infusion donor (not recorded which). It is not recorded whose cells these are; they may come from a transplant donor.

CDR3 nucleotide sequence: TGTGCCACCAGCAGAGGCGGGGAACGCACAGATACGCAGTATTTT. Residues: CATSRGGERTDTQYF. The genes are TRBV15 and TRBJ2-3, with a tentative D call TRBD2 (6 bases). V lost 1 base and J lost 1, with 9 bases in between. The CDR3 runs to 15 residues. In germline, CDR1 is LNHNV, CDR2 YYDKDF (reference sequence). Using reference TRBV15 and TRBJ2-3 for the parts outside the CDR3, the full variable domain is DAMVIQNPRYQVTQFGKPVTLSCSQTLNHNVMYWYQQKSSQAPKLLFHYYDKDFNNEADTPDNFQSRRPNTSFCFLDIRSPGLGDTAMYLCATSRGGERTDTQYFGPGTRLTVL.